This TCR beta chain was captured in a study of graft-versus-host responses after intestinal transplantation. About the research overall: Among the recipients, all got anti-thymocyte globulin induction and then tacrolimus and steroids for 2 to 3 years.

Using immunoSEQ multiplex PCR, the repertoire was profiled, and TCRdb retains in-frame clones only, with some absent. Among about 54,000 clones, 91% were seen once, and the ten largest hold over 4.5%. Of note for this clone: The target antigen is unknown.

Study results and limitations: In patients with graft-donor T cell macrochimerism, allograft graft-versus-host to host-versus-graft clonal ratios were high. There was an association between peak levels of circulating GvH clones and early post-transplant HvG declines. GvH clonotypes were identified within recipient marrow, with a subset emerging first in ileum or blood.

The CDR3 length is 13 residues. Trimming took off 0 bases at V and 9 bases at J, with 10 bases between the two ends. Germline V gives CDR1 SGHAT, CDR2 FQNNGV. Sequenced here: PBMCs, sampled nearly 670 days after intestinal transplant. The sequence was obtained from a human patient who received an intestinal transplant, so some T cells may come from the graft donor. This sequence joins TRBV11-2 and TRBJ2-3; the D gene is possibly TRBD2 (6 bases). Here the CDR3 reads CASSLDLRGTQYF. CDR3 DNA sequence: TGTGCCAGCAGCTTAGATCTGCGGGGAACGCAGTATTTT.